Listed here are 21 T cell receptor beta chains from one sample, sequenced in a study of T cells after yellow fever vaccination. TCRdb recomputed calls from the 5' RACE reads with MiXCR, one row per CDR3 protein. The profile shows about 50,000 distinct CDR3 sequences, roughly 7.5% of them singletons. Sequenced here: CD8+ T cells sorted from PBMCs, sampled roughly 15 days after the first yellow fever vaccination. These receptors were collected from a young man who received the YFV17D yellow fever vaccine.

This sequence joins TRBV4-1 and TRBJ2-2, with a possible D match to TRBD2 (6 bases). Germline V lookup: CDR1 MGHRA, CDR2 YSYEKL. This CDR3 spans 15 amino acids. Trimming shortened V by 5 bases and J by 4 bases, and 14 bases separated the two germline ends. The CDR3 here is CASSSRRGPTGELFF. As DNA, the CDR3 is TGCGCCAGCAGCTCTAGGCGGGGACCCACCGGGGAGCTGTTTTTT.

The chain uses TRBV5-1 and TRBJ1-4; 10 bases align to TRBD1. V shed 4 bases, J shed 0 bases, and the junction held 9 bases outside the gene matches. Per the germline V gene, CDR1 is SGHRS and CDR2 is YFSETQ. The CDR3 has 18 residues. CDR3: CASSKGQGPLTTNEKLFF. The CDR3, as DNA: TGCGCCAGCAGCAAGGGACAGGGGCCGTTAACAACTAATGAAAAACTGTTTTTT.

This clonotype was counted many times. The CDR3, as DNA: TGTGCCAGCAGCTCGCCCAGGGGGCTGGAGACCCAGTACTTC. Residues: CASSSPRGLETQYF. The chain couples TRBV7-9 to TRBJ2-5; TRBD1 agrees at 8 bases. This CDR3 spans 14 amino acids. The V gene end was trimmed by 4 bases and the J gene end by 5 bases; junction bases not matched to a gene: 6. CDR1 and CDR2 from the germline V gene are SEHNR and FQNEAQ (reference sequence). Full variable domain (missing parts from reference TRBV7-9 and TRBJ2-5): DTGVSQNPRHKITKRGQNVTFRCDPISEHNRLYWYRQTLGQGPEFLTYFQNEAQLEKSRLLSDRFSAERPKGSFSTLEIQRTEQGDSAMYLCASSSPRGLETQYFGPGTRLLVL.

By sample share, this clonotype is medium-sized. The genes are TRBV7-9 and TRBJ2-1, with 7 bases that match TRBD2. With 1 base clipped from V and 5 bases from J, the junction kept 5 bases outside the gene matches. Germline V gene sequence: CDR1 SEHNR, CDR2 FQNEAQ (reference sequence). This CDR3 is 15 amino acids long. The CDR3 is CASSLVGAGNNEQFF. In nucleotides, the CDR3 is TGTGCCAGCAGCTTAGTTGGAGCGGGGAACAATGAGCAGTTCTTC.

In this sample, this clonotype turned up many times. The V call is TRBV6-5, the J call TRBJ2-7; D is perhaps TRBD2 (6 bases). V was trimmed by 2 bases and J by 7 bases, leaving 15 bases between them. Germline V gene data show CDR1 as MNHEY and CDR2 as SVGAGI. CDR3 length equals 14 residues. CDR3 sequence reads: CASSYGRGGIEQYF. Here the CDR3 DNA reads TGTGCCAGCAGTTACGGGCGGGGTGGAATAGAGCAGTACTTC.

The chain combines TRBV9 with TRBJ2-3, with D perhaps assigned TRBD1 or TRBD2 (6 bases each). The CDR3 length is 15 residues. CDR1 and CDR2 from the germline V gene are SGDLS and YYNGEE. V lost 3 bases, J lost 1 base, and 12 bases lay in between. Here the CDR3 DNA reads TGTGCCAGCAGCGCCGGGGGCTCCCGCACAGATACGCAGTATTTT. The encoded protein is CASSAGGSRTDTQYF.

This clonotype was observed at least ten times. The V call is TRBV6-2 or TRBV6-3, the J call TRBJ1-6; D not resolved. The CDR3 totals 14 residues. Trimming removed 2 bases from V and 7 bases from J, with 9 bases in between. Germline V gives CDR1 MNHEY, CDR2 SVGEGT. The CDR3 sequence: CASSYGVWNSPLHF. CDR3 DNA sequence: TGTGCCAGCAGTTACGGGGTTTGGAATTCACCCCTCCACTTT.

At least ten counts were recorded for this clonotype. This sequence joins TRBV5-5 and TRBJ1-2; 9 bases line up with TRBD1. The germline V gene encodes CDR1 SGHKS and CDR2 YYEKEE (reference sequence). V lost 3 bases and J lost 6; bases outside the gene matches: 3. The CDR3 is made up of 13 amino acids. CDR3 in amino acids: CASSSRDRDGYTF. The CDR3 nucleotides read TGTGCCAGCAGCTCCCGGGACAGGGATGGCTACACCTTC.

This clonotype was detected ten times or more. This chain joins TRBV11-2 and TRBJ2-3, with 7 nucleotides matching TRBD2. The CDR3 is 14 residues long. The germline V gene has CDR1 SGHAT and CDR2 FQNNGV. The junction had 5 bases not matched to a gene; V was cut back by 5 bases and J by 3 bases. The CDR3 spells CASSPTGGTDTQYF. CDR3 sequence (DNA): TGTGCCAGCAGCCCGACGGGGGGTACAGATACGCAGTATTTT.

This clonotype was counted at least ten times. The V call is TRBV6-2 or TRBV6-3, the J call TRBJ2-3, with 7 bases lining up with TRBD1. Per the germline V gene, CDR1 is MNHEY and CDR2 is SVGEGT. This CDR3 contains 17 residues. After removal of 5 bases from V and 3 bases from J, the junction contained 14 bases not matched to a gene. CDR3 DNA sequence: TGTGCCAGCAGTCTCCCAGGACAGGAGTACAAAACAGATACGCAGTATTTT. As protein: CASSLPGQEYKTDTQYF.

The sample holds many counts of this clonotype. The genes are TRBV4-1 and TRBJ1-5, with no clear D. The CDR3 sequence is 15 residues long. V was trimmed by 3 bases and J by 0 bases, leaving 9 bases between them. Germline V lookup: CDR1 MGHRA, CDR2 YSYEKL. The CDR3 sequence: CASSQRHVSNQPQHF. CDR3 DNA sequence: TGCGCCAGCAGCCAGAGACACGTTAGCAATCAGCCCCAGCATTTT.

In its sample, this clonotype was seen many times. The chain employs TRBV4-3 and TRBJ2-3; TRBD2 matches 9 bases. The V gene end was trimmed by 0 bases and the J gene end by 3 bases; junction bases not matched to a gene: 4. The CDR3 consists of 16 residues. Looked up from germline, CDR1 is LGHNA and CDR2 is YSLEER. CDR3 in amino acids: CASSQDTGLATDTQYF. CDR3 bases: TGCGCCAGCAGCCAAGATACGGGACTAGCAACAGATACGCAGTATTTT.

The V gene is TRBV7-2, the J gene TRBJ1-1; D unresolved. CDR3 length equals 13 residues. Germline V gene data show CDR1 as SGHTA and CDR2 as FQGNSA. Trimming stripped 1 base from V and 10 bases from J, with 13 bases between. The CDR3 DNA is TGTGCCAGCAGCTTAGGTGGCGGGCCTGGAGCTTTCTTT. Amino acid sequence: CASSLGGGPGAFF. Based on the CDR3 plus reference TRBV7-2 and TRBJ1-1, the full variable domain is GAGVSQSPSNKVTEKGKDVELRCDPISGHTALYWYRQSLGQGLEFLIYFQGNSAPDKSGLPSDRFSAERTGGSVSTLTIQRTQQEDSAVYLCASSLGGGPGAFFGQGTRLTVV.

This clonotype occurred many times. V is TRBV27 and J is TRBJ2-7; D perhaps matches TRBD1 (6 bases). Trimming removed 4 bases at V and 4 bases at J, with 14 bases between. CDR3 length: 14 residues. CDR1 MNHEY and CDR2 SMNVEV come from the germline V gene (reference sequence). CDR3 loop: CASSSSRGWYEQYF. DNA of the CDR3: TGTGCCAGCAGTTCGTCCAGGGGATGGTACGAGCAGTACTTC.

This clonotype was seen repeatedly, ten times or more. The J gene is TRBJ2-2, the V gene TRBV12-3 or TRBV12-4; D gene ambiguous. This CDR3 comprises 13 residues. The V gene lost 7 bases and the J gene lost 7 bases, with 13 bases spanning the gap. CDR3: CASTTTFGGELFF. CDR3 DNA sequence: TGTGCCAGCACCACCACCTTCGGCGGGGAGCTGTTTTTT.

The sample holds many counts of this clonotype. The rearrangement joins TRBV4-1 to TRBJ2-1; maybe TRBD1 (6 bases). The V gene's germline CDR1 is MGHRA and CDR2 YSYEKL. The CDR3 contains 15 residues. V was cut by 5 bases and J by 6 bases, with 17 bases left in between. DNA for the CDR3: TGCGCCAGCAGCTCCCGGGACACCCTTGGCAATGAGCAGTTCTTC. This translates into CASSSRDTLGNEQFF.

In its sample, this clonotype was seen many times. This chain uses TRBV12-3 or TRBV12-4 with TRBJ1-4; no clear D. V was clipped by 2 bases and J by 4 bases, with 14 bases between them. This CDR3 region has 16 residues. CDR3 DNA: TGTGCCAGCAGTTTAACCCGCACCGGGAGTAATGAAAAACTGTTTTTT. Translated, it gives CASSLTRTGSNEKLFF.

In its sample, this clonotype was seen many times. This rearrangement joins TRBV4-2 to TRBJ2-7; D call uncertain. The CDR3 runs 12 residues. Trimming shortened V by 3 bases and J by 4 bases, and 7 bases separated the two germline ends. The V gene's germline CDR1 is LGHNA and CDR2 YNFKEQ. CDR3 DNA: TGTGCCAGCAGCCATACGGGTTACGAGCAGTACTTC. Its protein is CASSHTGYEQYF.

This clonotype was recorded many times. The chain couples TRBV6-5 to TRBJ2-3; D gene unclear. Trimming cost V 5 bases and J 0 bases, with 15 bases left between them. The length of the CDR3 is 16 residues. Germline CDR1 reads MNHEY; CDR2 reads SVGAGI. The DNA of the CDR3 is TGTGCCAGCAGTAGCCCCCGGCAAACAAGCACAGATACGCAGTATTTT. It translates to CASSSPRQTSTDTQYF.

This clonotype was counted ten times or more. The J gene is TRBJ1-1, the V gene TRBV4-1; D uncertain. The CDR3 has 14 residues. Germline-derived CDR1 and CDR2 are MGHRA and YSYEKL. The V and J ends lost 1 base and 4 bases respectively, with 10 bases between them. The CDR3 spells CASSQGGRVTEAFF. CDR3 sequence (DNA): TGCGCCAGCAGCCAAGGGGGAAGGGTCACTGAAGCTTTCTTT.

This chain connects TRBV7-9 to TRBJ2-5, with no clear D. This CDR3 has 13 amino acids. CDR1 and CDR2 (germline): SEHNR, FQNEAQ (reference sequence). The V end was cut by 7 bases, the J end by 1 base, with 10 bases between. CDR3 residues: CASMGRLQETQYF. The CDR3 DNA sequence: TGTGCCAGCATGGGTCGGCTCCAAGAGACCCAGTACTTC.